A single sample is the source of the 8 T cell receptor beta chains below, sequenced in a study of human T cells and chemical hapten exposure. The time point here: pre-sensitization, week 0. Specified treatment: therapeutic diphenylcyclopropenone sensitization with weekly scalp DPC. In TCRdb, the RACE reads were re-called with MiXCR into one record per CDR3 protein. The table records about 300,000 distinct CDR3 sequences, 5.5% of them present only once. The sample here was whole blood, taken in connection with sensitization to the hapten diphenylcyclopropenone (DPC). These TCRs come from a woman under 30 with alopecia areata. Some clones in this sample may be carry-over from other donors' samples.

CDR3 sequence reads: CASSLSGGPHYEQYF. The CDR3 DNA reads as TGTGCCAGCAGTTTAAGTGGGGGGCCACACTACGAGCAGTACTTC. The chain employs TRBV27 and TRBJ2-7; D possibly uses TRBD1 or TRBD2 (6 bases each). V lost 2 bases, J lost 3 bases, and 14 bases lay in between. The CDR3 loop spans 15 amino acids. In germline, CDR1 is MNHEY, CDR2 SMNVEV (reference sequence).

This rearrangement joins TRBV9 to TRBJ2-3; no reliable D call. CDR1 and CDR2 (germline): SGDLS, YYNGEE. The V gene lost 4 bases and the J gene lost 8 bases, with 11 bases spanning the gap. The CDR3 is 12 amino acids. This CDR3 reads CASSPPSGTQYF. The CDR3 DNA is TGTGCCAGCAGCCCTCCTAGTGGTACGCAGTATTTT.

This clonotype appeared many times. This rearrangement joins TRBV29-1 to TRBJ1-6; D may be TRBD1 (5 bases). V shed 5 bases and J shed 8 bases, with 10 bases lying between them. There are 12 residues in the CDR3. Looked up from germline, CDR1 is SQVTM and CDR2 is ANQGSEA. In DNA form, the CDR3 reads TGCAGCGTTCGGGACTTTGATTCACCCCTCCACTTT. Translating gives CSVRDFDSPLHF.

The V and J genes are TRBV10-3 and TRBJ2-6, with TRBD2 matching 8 bases. J lost 0 bases, V lost 7 bases, and 11 bases had no gene match. Germline V CDR1 and CDR2: ENHRY, SYGVKD. There are 18 residues in the CDR3. CDR3 in amino acids: CAIMARGGHSSGANVLTF. CDR3 nucleotide sequence: TGTGCCATCATGGCCCGGGGGGGTCATAGCTCTGGGGCCAACGTCCTGACTTTC.

The V call is TRBV2, the J call TRBJ2-3; 11 bases are a match to TRBD2. Looked up from germline, CDR1 is SNHLY and CDR2 is FYNNEI. J was trimmed by 11 bases and V by 1 base; bases with no gene match: 5. This CDR3 contains 14 residues. The DNA of the CDR3 is TGTGCCAGCAGTGAAGGGGGACTAGCGGCGAAGCAGTATTTT. It codes for CASSEGGLAAKQYF.

This clonotype occurred a few times. The J gene is TRBJ2-1, the V gene TRBV29-1, with TRBD2 as a possible D gene (6 bases). The CDR3 runs to 14 residues. Looked up from germline, CDR1 is SQVTM and CDR2 is ANQGSEA. V lost 6 bases to trimming and J lost 9 bases, with 21 bases between them. CDR3 in amino acids: CSVGLNMGRLEQFF. Here the CDR3 DNA reads TGCAGCGTCGGACTAAATATGGGACGGCTTGAGCAGTTCTTC.

This clonotype was recorded a few times. J is TRBJ2-5 and V is TRBV7-9, with 10 bases that match TRBD1. The trim removed 5 bases at V and 5 bases at J, leaving 5 bases unmatched. Germline V gene sequence: CDR1 SEHNR, CDR2 FQNEAQ (reference sequence). CDR3 length: 14 residues. CDR3 DNA sequence: TGTGCCAGCAGCCGGACAGGGGGGGACGAGACCCAGTACTTC. Protein product: CASSRTGGDETQYF.

The V gene is TRBV5-1, the J gene TRBJ1-5; TRBD1 agrees at 8 bases. The CDR3 covers 14 residues. Looked up from germline, CDR1 is SGHRS and CDR2 is YFSETQ. V shed 4 bases and J 7 bases; nucleotides not matched to a gene: 7. The CDR3 spells CASSLGQGLQPQHF. The CDR3 DNA reads as TGCGCCAGCAGCCTAGGACAGGGCTTGCAGCCCCAGCATTTT. Complete variable domain (other parts from reference TRBV5-1 and TRBJ1-5): KAGVTQTPRYLIKTRGQQVTLSCSPISGHRSVSWYQQTPGQGLQFLFEYFSETQRNKGNFPGRFSGRQFSNSRSEMNVSTLELGDSALYLCASSLGQGLQPQHFGDGTRLSIL.